These 10 T cell receptor beta chains share one sample of origin, sequenced in a study of OX40 agonist ivuxolimab in advanced cancers. TCRdb's table, derived via immunoSEQ multiplex PCR, lists solely in-frame clones and lacks some. Here the sample spans tens of thousands of clones, 65% to 85% being singletons. The material was CD4+ or CD8+ T cells sorted from blood, obtained in a trial of the OX40 agonist ivuxolimab. These receptors originate from an adult with an advanced solid tumor such as melanoma, head and neck, liver or kidney cancer.

The chain links TRBV10-3 to TRBJ1-5; 7 bases line up with TRBD1. The V segment lost 6 bases and the J segment 0 bases; nucleotides outside the gene matches: 5. This CDR3 region has 15 residues. CDR1 and CDR2 from the germline V gene are ENHRY and SYGVKD. CDR3 sequence: CAIRRGTDSNQPQHF. The DNA of the CDR3 is TGTGCCATCAGACGCGGGACAGATAGCAATCAGCCCCAGCATTTT.

V gene TRBV30 combines with J gene TRBJ1-4; tentatively, D is TRBD1 (5 bases). Trimming cost V 1 base and J 5 bases, with 8 bases left between them. Germline CDR1 and CDR2: GTSNPN and SVGIG (reference sequence). The CDR3 loop spans 13 amino acids. The chain's CDR3 is CAWSGDSNEKLFF. The CDR3 DNA is TGTGCCTGGAGTGGGGACTCGAATGAAAAACTGTTTTTT.

This clone was picked up a small number of times. The CDR3 DNA is TGTGCCAGCAGCGCAGGGGGGGGGCGGTACGAGCAGTACTTC. It translates to CASSAGGGRYEQYF. This chain joins TRBV11-3 and TRBJ2-7; D tentatively reads TRBD1 or TRBD2 (7 bases each). Trimming removed 5 bases at V and 4 bases at J, with 15 bases between. This CDR3 is built from 14 residues. The germline gives CDR1 SGHNT, CDR2 YENEEA.

The rearrangement uses TRBV5-1 and TRBJ2-5, with D uncertain. The germline gives CDR1 SGHRS, CDR2 YFSETQ. V dropped 0 bases and J dropped 5 bases, with 11 bases sitting between them. The CDR3 covers 14 residues. The chain's CDR3 is CASSLDAQAETQYF. The CDR3 bases are TGCGCCAGCAGCTTGGACGCGCAAGCGGAGACCCAGTACTTC.

This chain connects TRBV15 to TRBJ1-4; TRBD1 aligns across 11 bases. The CDR3 is 15 amino acids. Germline V gene lookup returns CDR1 LNHNV and CDR2 YYDKDF (reference sequence). J gave up 8 bases and V 4 bases, and 6 bases lay outside the gene matches. In DNA, the CDR3 is TGTGCCACCAGCAACGGACAGGGGGCTCGAGAAAAACTGTTTTTT. It yields the protein CATSNGQGAREKLFF.

The chain recombines TRBV6-6 with TRBJ2-7; tentative D call: TRBD2 (6 bases). CDR1 is MNHNY and CDR2 is SVGAGI in the germline V gene (reference sequence). V shed 4 bases and J shed 6 bases, with 16 bases lying between them. CDR3 length equals 14 residues. CDR3 in DNA: TGTGCCAGCAGTTTGACTAGAACTCTATCCGAGCAGTACTTC. Translated: CASSLTRTLSEQYF.

In the case of this clone: An end of the junction differs from the germline gene, which may be a read error. The rearrangement joins TRBV5-1 to TRBJ2-5, with 7 bases that match TRBD1. This CDR3 is built from 15 residues. Germline loops: CDR1 SGHRS, CDR2 YFSETQ. The CDR3 coding sequence is TGCGCCACCAGCAGAGGGACAGTCGAACAAGAGACCCAGTACTTC. Amino acid sequence: CATSRGTVEQETQYF.

The V and J genes are TRBV19 and TRBJ2-1; D possibly corresponds to TRBD2 (5 bases). CDR3 length: 15 amino acids. V was clipped by 0 bases and J by 1 base, with 7 bases between them. The V gene's germline CDR1 is LNHDA and CDR2 SQIVND (reference sequence). CDR3 DNA sequence: TGTGCCAGTAGTATAGAGGCGGGTTCCTACAATGAGCAGTTCTTC. This codes for CASSIEAGSYNEQFF.

The chain couples TRBV6-5 to TRBJ1-1, with D possibly being TRBD1 (5 bases). This CDR3 region has 11 residues. The germline V gene has CDR1 MNHEY and CDR2 SVGAGI. Trimming removed 2 bases at V and 11 bases at J, with 9 bases between. The CDR3 sequence: CASSYGGRAFF. In nucleotides, the CDR3 is TGTGCCAGCAGTTACGGGGGTAGGGCTTTCTTT.

The chain uses TRBV5-1 and TRBJ2-1; D is unresolved. V was pared by 1 base and J by 11 bases, with 7 bases between. The length of the CDR3 is 11 residues. The germline V gene encodes CDR1 SGHRS and CDR2 YFSETQ. In DNA form, the CDR3 reads TGCGCCAGCAGCTTGAACGACCAGCAGTTCTTC. Translation: CASSLNDQQFF.